The clone carrying this TCR beta chain was seen only a few times. Its antigen is not known. The data were taken from a study of identical twins. Whole-study results and caveats: Invariant cells of the MAIT and iNKT types might have partly distorted the zero-insertion analyses.

Trimming shortened V by 5 bases and J by 14 bases, and 19 bases separated the two germline ends. The germline gives CDR1 MNHNS, CDR2 SASEGT. This CDR3 is built from 14 residues. cDNA molecules carried unique molecular identifiers, and template switching added a universal primer site. TCRdb reprocessed the 5' RACE reads with MiXCR, giving one entry per CDR3 protein. Of 400,000 to 500,000 distinct CDR3 sequences listed, approximately 17% are singletons. All of the donors were Caucasians in good health. The chain carries TRBV6-1 and TRBJ1-6, with D uncertain. The receptor comes from a man aged 45-65 years in good health. The sequencing sample was made of naive T cells sorted from blood. CDR3 nucleotides: TGTGCCAGCAGTCGGACGGATCCGGATAATACCCTCCACTTT. It translates to CASSRTDPDNTLHF.